This T cell receptor beta chain stems from a study of vaccination effects on CD4 cells after COVID-19. Overall study: Either the BNT162b2 or mRNA-1273 vaccine was given to participants in two doses.

Per germline, CDR1 MNHEY and CDR2 SMNVEV (reference sequence). The CDR3 is 15 residues long. J lost 7 bases, V lost 0 bases, and 7 bases had no gene match. With the ViraFEST assay, the study expanded antigen-specific CD4+ T cells using viral peptide pools, then sequenced them. CD4+ T cells were isolated after 10 days of culture. Sequencing used immunoSEQ multiplex PCR; TCRdb keeps in-frame clones, though not all of them. The sample yields approximately 54,000 clones, around 80% seen once. As to this clone: As yet, its antigen is unknown.

The chain has TRBV27 and TRBJ2-3; 7 bases line up with TRBD1. Sequencing was performed on CD4+ T cells from PBMCs cultured with HCoV-229E spike peptides, taken before COVID-19 vaccination. This clonotype originated in a human donor who received a COVID-19 vaccine. CDR3 sequence reads: CASSLSTGVANTQYF. Here the CDR3 DNA reads TGTGCCAGCAGTTTATCAACAGGGGTGGCAAATACGCAGTATTTT.